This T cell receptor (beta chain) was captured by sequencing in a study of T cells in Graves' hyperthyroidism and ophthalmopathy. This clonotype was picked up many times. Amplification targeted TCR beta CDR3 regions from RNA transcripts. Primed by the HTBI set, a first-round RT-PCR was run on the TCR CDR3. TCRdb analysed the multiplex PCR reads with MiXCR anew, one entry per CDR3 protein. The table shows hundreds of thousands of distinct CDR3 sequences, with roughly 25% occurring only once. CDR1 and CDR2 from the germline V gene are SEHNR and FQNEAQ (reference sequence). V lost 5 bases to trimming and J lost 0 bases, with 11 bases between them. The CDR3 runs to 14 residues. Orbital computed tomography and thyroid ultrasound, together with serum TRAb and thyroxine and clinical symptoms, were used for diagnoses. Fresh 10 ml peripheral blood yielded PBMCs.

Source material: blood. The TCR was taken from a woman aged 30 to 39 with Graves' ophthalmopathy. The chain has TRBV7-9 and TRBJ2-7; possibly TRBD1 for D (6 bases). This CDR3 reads CASSPGASSYEQYF. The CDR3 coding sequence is TGTGCCAGCAGCCCAGGGGCGAGCTCCTACGAGCAGTACTTC.